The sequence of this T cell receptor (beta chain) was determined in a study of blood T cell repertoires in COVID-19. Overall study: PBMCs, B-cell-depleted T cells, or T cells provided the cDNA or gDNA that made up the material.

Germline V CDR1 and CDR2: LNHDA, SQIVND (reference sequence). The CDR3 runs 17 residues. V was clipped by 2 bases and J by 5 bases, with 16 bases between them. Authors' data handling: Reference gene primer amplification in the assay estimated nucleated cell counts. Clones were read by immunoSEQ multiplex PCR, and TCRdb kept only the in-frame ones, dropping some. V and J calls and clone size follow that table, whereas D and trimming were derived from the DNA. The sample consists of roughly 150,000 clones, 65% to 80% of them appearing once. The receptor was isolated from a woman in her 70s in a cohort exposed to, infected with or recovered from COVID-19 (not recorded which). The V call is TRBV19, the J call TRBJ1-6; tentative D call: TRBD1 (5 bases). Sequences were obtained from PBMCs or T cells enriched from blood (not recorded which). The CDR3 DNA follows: TGTGCCAGTAGTATAATGCGGGGGACGGCGGATAATTCACCCCTCCACTTT. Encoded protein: CASSIMRGTADNSPLHF.